This T cell receptor beta chain was retrieved from a study of blood T cell repertoires in COVID-19 (dated by TCRdb to 2018 to 2020). Turning to the overall study: Collaborator samples came from the United States, Italy and Spain and covered acute and convalescent phases of COVID-19. The prospective study material was composed of cDNA or gDNA derived from T cells, B-cell-depleted T cells, or PBMCs. Subjects who had been exposed to COVID-19, were actively infected with it, or had recovered from it provided the deeply sampled blood TCRbeta repertoires that made up the dataset. The repertoires were released in a freely available public database meant as a resource for research on the immune response to SARS-CoV-2. The samples were drawn from two sources: the first 160 participants of the ongoing ImmuneRACE study, and about 1,300 subjects contributed by 6 global collaborators. Nearly every sample came with metadata listing a de-identified subject ID, COVID-19 status, age in years and sex. Where HLA class I and class II types were available, the types were taken from metadata supplied by the sample provider, not from assay-based typing.

What the work shows at the level of the full study, not this receptor alone: The quantity of clinical and demographic metadata differed by source and by participant and was supplied without curation.

The immunoSEQ Assay, a bias-controlled multiplex PCR, was used to amplify TCRbeta CDR3 regions from genomic DNA. In the original analysis: Nucleated cell counts per sample were estimated from amplification of reference gene primers within the assay. To quantify the absolute abundance of each unique TCRbeta CDR3 rearrangement, sequence reads were collapsed and filtered. For each sample, productive Simpson clonality was calculated as the square root of Simpson's diversity index across productive rearrangements. This is the immuneACCESS table as TCRdb keeps it, with only in-frame sequences that have V and J called. A part of the clones is gone; compared with another copy, unresolved V genes explain less than half, and the rest is unexplained. V, J and clone size were drawn from that table, and D and trimming were deduced from the DNA. The sample profile shows some 110,000 clones; 75% to 90% of them were found once. The top ten constitute around 0.77% of the sample.

In the case of this clone: What this receptor recognizes is not known. One base away there is no much larger clone; base qualities are not given.

The collaborating institutions used their own protocols to collect whole blood in K2EDTA tubes. For TCRbeta analysis, collaborator samples were shipped as frozen whole blood, as isolated PBMCs, or as DNA extracted from either sample type. Taken from the germline V gene, the CDR1 and CDR2 loops are MNHEY and SVGAGI. The cysteine opens and the phenylalanine closes a CDR3 of 16 amino acids. CDR3 DNA only is kept here, 48 bases in frame from base 1. V is pruned by 4 bases and J by 3 bases, leaving 8 bases of the junction without a gene match. The chain is made from TRBV6-5 and TRBJ1-3, and 8 bases in between align with TRBD1. Sample: peripheral blood. The source is a woman between 65 and 79 years old with acute or convalescent COVID-19. CDR3 sequence: CASSSYQGAGGNTIYF. The DNA is as follows: TGTGCCAGCAGTTCATACCAGGGGGCGGGTGGAAACACCATATATTTT.